This paragraph covers one TCR beta chain sequence. The sample belongs to a study of blood T cell repertoires in COVID-19. The wider study: Italy, Spain and the United States were the sources of the convalescent and acute COVID-19 samples. The cDNA or gDNA used as material had been derived from T cells, B-cell-depleted T cells, or PBMCs.

Those who participated ranged in age from 18 to 89 years and resided in approximately 23 US areas. In the authors' methods: Using reference gene primer amplification, nucleated cell counts were estimated. Here immunoSEQ multiplex PCR was the method, and the copy in TCRdb shows in-frame clones only, minus some. Clone size and V and J calls were adopted from that table, with D and trimming inferred from the DNA. The table lists 230,000 or so clones, around 81% of them singletons. This CDR3 contains 18 residues. V was trimmed by 2 bases and J by 0 bases, leaving 19 bases between them. Germline V CDR1 and CDR2: MRHNA, SNTAGT.

Sequences were obtained from PBMCs or T cells enriched from blood (not recorded which). This TCR was recovered from a middle-aged man who had recovered from COVID-19. The chain uses TRBV6-4 and TRBJ1-1, with TRBD1 as a possible D gene (5 bases). The CDR3 protein is CASSDHSEGAIMNTEAFF. CDR3 bases: TGTGCCAGCAGTGACCACTCGGAAGGGGCGATCATGAACACTGAAGCTTTCTTT.